The 24 T cell receptor beta chains below come from one sample, sequenced in a study of CD8 T cells in ankylosing spondylitis (dated by TCRdb to between 2016 and 2019). Library creation used 5' RACE. The sample was run on an Illumina HiSeq 2500. The public reads were reprocessed in TCRdb via fastp at Q25 and MiXCR, keeping in-frame beta chains. Every CDR3 protein is listed once, alongside the most common genes and DNA of its rows. The sample profile shows around 340,000 distinct CDR3 sequences; roughly 20% of them were found once. The ten largest clones represent approximately 14% of the sample. Sequencing was done on a sample of blood, either unsorted or a sorted T cell fraction (not recorded which). These TCRs come from a male donor with ankylosing spondylitis or in good health (not recorded which).

This clonotype has more than one count but fewer than ten. The J gene is TRBJ2-1, the V gene TRBV10-2, with D maybe TRBD2 (5 bases). Trimming stripped 5 bases from V and 15 bases from J, with 17 bases between. The CDR3 is 12 amino acids. Germline CDR1 is WSHSY and CDR2 is SAAADI. CDR3 bases: TGCGCCAGCAGTCCTCTGAGGGAGCTGCCGTTCTTC. This sequence encodes CASSPLRELPFF.

The chain uses TRBV4-1 and TRBJ2-1; 8 bases line up with TRBD1. The CDR3 has 15 amino acids. Germline-derived CDR1 and CDR2 are MGHRA and YSYEKL. With V trimmed by 3 bases and J by 4 bases, 5 bases remained unmatched. CDR3 region: CASSHDRGAYNEQFF. In DNA, the CDR3 is TGCGCCAGCAGCCACGACAGGGGAGCTTACAATGAGCAGTTCTTC.

This clonotype was detected only a few times. J is TRBJ2-5 and V is TRBV12-3 or TRBV12-4, with D perhaps matching TRBD1 or TRBD2 (6 bases each). Trimming cost V 6 bases and J 2 bases, with 10 bases left between them. This CDR3 spans 13 amino acids. The CDR3 DNA sequence: TGTGCCAGCAGAAAAGGGGGGCAAGAGACCCAGTACTTC. The encoded protein is CASRKGGQETQYF.

The chain couples TRBV12-3 or TRBV12-4 to TRBJ2-6; D gene unclear. Trimming left V 3 bases short and J 0 bases short, with 12 bases between. This CDR3 region has 17 residues. CDR3 nucleotides: TGTGCCAGCAGTTTTACTTTTCCGTCCTCTGGGGCCAACGTCCTGACTTTC. Translation: CASSFTFPSSGANVLTF.

V is TRBV20-1 and J is TRBJ2-3; D may be TRBD1 (5 bases). The CDR3 spans 16 residues. V was clipped by 1 base and J by 0 bases, with 14 bases between them. Germline V CDR1 and CDR2: DFQATT, SNEGSKA (reference sequence). CDR3 coding DNA: TGCAGTGCTAGAGGACTTGACAGATCAAGCACAGATACGCAGTATTTT. Protein sequence: CSARGLDRSSTDTQYF.

This clonotype was picked up a small number of times. The J gene is TRBJ2-1, the V gene TRBV14; 7 bases are a match to TRBD1. The CDR3 extends over 17 amino acids. In germline, CDR1 is SGHDN, CDR2 FVKESK. Trimming at V came to 0 bases and at J to 6 bases, leaving 11 bases not matched to a gene. DNA for the CDR3: TGTGCCAGCAGCCAAGATCTCCCCTATGGGACAGCCAATGAGCAGTTCTTC. It encodes CASSQDLPYGTANEQFF.

This clonotype has a handful of counts. The chain uses TRBV9 and TRBJ2-2; 8 bases are shared with TRBD2. The V gene's germline CDR1 is SGDLS and CDR2 YYNGEE. The CDR3 sequence is 18 residues long. V gave up 4 bases and J gave up 4 bases; unmatched junction bases: 15. The CDR3 DNA is TGTGCCAGCAGCCCTAGTTTCCTAGGGCTAGCGGGCACCGGGGAGCTGTTTTTT. Amino acids: CASSPSFLGLAGTGELFF.

This clonotype was seen more than once but under ten times. The V and J genes are TRBV12-3 or TRBV12-4 and TRBJ2-5; TRBD1 might be the D (5 bases). The CDR3 loop spans 14 amino acids. V was clipped by 6 bases and J by 3 bases, with 14 bases between them. The CDR3 is CASSLTENKETQYF. DNA for the CDR3: TGTGCCAGCAGCCTGACAGAAAATAAAGAGACCCAGTACTTC.

This clonotype occurred a few times. The V and J genes are TRBV20-1 and TRBJ2-7; D is uncertain. V was shortened by 0 bases and J by 0 bases, with 9 bases between the two germline ends. The CDR3 consists of 14 residues. CDR1 and CDR2 from the germline V gene are DFQATT and SNEGSKA (reference sequence). As DNA, the CDR3 is TGCAGTGCTAGAGATAGTGCTCCCTCCTACGAGCAGTACTTC. It specifies CSARDSAPSYEQYF.

This clonotype was detected only a few times. The chain couples TRBV12-3 or TRBV12-4 to TRBJ1-1; D unclear. V was pared by 5 bases and J by 6 bases, with 13 bases between. This CDR3 has 13 amino acids. CDR3 sequence reads: CASSRTLGPEAFF. CDR3 coding DNA: TGTGCCAGCAGTAGGACCTTGGGCCCTGAAGCTTTCTTT.

The V and J genes are TRBV2 and TRBJ2-4; no clear D. Trimming took 7 bases from V and 1 from J, leaving 2 bases between them. The CDR3 has 11 amino acids. Germline V CDR1 and CDR2: SNHLY, FYNNEI. CDR3 nucleotide sequence: TGTGCCAGCATGGCCAAAAACATTCAGTACTTC. This codes for CASMAKNIQYF.

This clonotype was observed a handful of times. This chain connects TRBV7-9 to TRBJ1-6, with 7 bases fitting TRBD1. V lost 5 bases and J lost 6; bases outside the gene matches: 7. The CDR3 loop spans 15 amino acids. Germline V gives CDR1 SEHNR, CDR2 FQNEAQ (reference sequence). The CDR3 sequence: CASSAPGQSNSPLHF. CDR3 nucleotides: TGTGCCAGCAGCGCCCCGGGACAGAGTAATTCACCCCTCCACTTT.

This chain connects TRBV12-3 or TRBV12-4 to TRBJ2-2; D may be TRBD1 (5 bases). V was shortened by 10 bases and J by 7 bases, with 22 bases between the two germline ends. The CDR3 runs 15 residues. CDR3 nucleotide sequence: TGTGCCATCCCACCTAGGGGCAGGTCGGGCGGGGAGCTGTTTTTT. Protein product: CAIPPRGRSGGELFF.

This clonotype appeared a few times. V usage is TRBV6-5 and J usage is TRBJ2-1; D possibly corresponds to TRBD1 (6 bases). V was trimmed by 6 bases and J by 16 bases, leaving 16 bases between them. The CDR3 totals 11 residues. Germline CDR1 is MNHEY and CDR2 is SVGAGI. The CDR3 DNA reads as TGTGCCAGCAGGTCCGGGACAAAGGGATTCTTC. Protein sequence: CASRSGTKGFF.

This chain links TRBV6-6 with TRBJ2-1; D perhaps matches TRBD1 (8 bases). CDR1 is MNHNY, CDR2 SVGAGI, per germline (reference sequence). CDR3 length: 13 amino acids. Trimming cost V 2 bases and J 14 bases, with 16 bases left between them. The CDR3 DNA sequence: TGTGCCAGCAGTTACAGCACAGGGGGAGGGAAGTTCTTC. Its translation: CASSYSTGGGKFF.

This clonotype has just a few counts. The rearrangement joins TRBV20-1 to TRBJ2-7; 9 positions match TRBD1. CDR1 DFQATT and CDR2 SNEGSKA come from the germline V gene (reference sequence). V lost 0 bases and J lost 2; bases outside the gene matches: 8. This CDR3 spans 16 amino acids. CDR3 amino acids: CSARDRTGEKTYEQYF. The CDR3 bases are TGCAGTGCTAGAGACCGGACAGGGGAGAAGACCTACGAGCAGTACTTC.

This clonotype came up a few times. The chain carries TRBV10-3 and TRBJ2-7; 7 bases line up with TRBD1. Germline V gene sequence: CDR1 ENHRY, CDR2 SYGVKD. V trimming: 4 bases; J trimming: 3 bases; junction bases outside the gene matches: 3. The CDR3 is made up of 13 amino acids. The CDR3: CAISAGTDYEQYF. The CDR3 bases are TGTGCCATCAGTGCGGGGACAGACTACGAGCAGTACTTC.

The chain is built from TRBV6-5 and TRBJ2-5; TRBD1 is a possible D gene (5 bases). The CDR3 runs to 14 residues. Trimming shortened V by 0 bases and J by 10 bases, and 15 bases separated the two germline ends. The germline CDR1 and CDR2 sequences are MNHEY and SVGAGI. The CDR3 DNA sequence: TGTGCCAGCAGTTACTCAGGGGATGCCAGAGACCAGTACTTC. It specifies CASSYSGDARDQYF.

J is TRBJ2-5 and V is TRBV19, with D possibly being TRBD2 (5 bases). There are 15 residues in the CDR3. The ends were cut back, 7 bases at V and 0 bases at J, with 15 bases in the middle. Germline V gene sequence: CDR1 LNHDA, CDR2 SQIVND (reference sequence). The CDR3 bases are TGTGCCAGTAAGAAGCGGAACCTGTACCAAGAGACCCAGTACTTC. Translated: CASKKRNLYQETQYF.

This clonotype was picked up a small number of times. The CDR3 spells CASSPWAGQSSYEQYF. CDR3 bases: TGTGCCAGCAGCCCTTGGGCGGGACAGTCAAGCTACGAGCAGTACTTC. This chain uses TRBV7-2 with TRBJ2-7; tentative D call: TRBD1 (7 bases). V shed 5 bases and J shed 3 bases, with 20 bases lying between them. Germline CDR1 reads SGHTA; CDR2 reads FQGNSA. The CDR3 contains 16 residues.

This clonotype was picked up a small number of times. V and J are TRBV7-9 and TRBJ2-7; D perhaps matches TRBD2 (7 bases). This CDR3 spans 15 amino acids. V gave up 5 bases and J gave up 5 bases, with 19 bases separating them. Per germline, CDR1 SEHNR and CDR2 FQNEAQ (reference sequence). The CDR3 nucleotides are TGTGCCAGCAGCAACGGGGGGCCCATGGAAAACGAGCAGTACTTC. This translates into CASSNGGPMENEQYF.

The CDR3 sequence is CASSLTPGTGELFF. The CDR3 DNA is TGTGCCAGCAGTTTAACACCTGGAACCGGGGAGCTGTTTTTT. The V gene is TRBV12-3 or TRBV12-4, the J gene TRBJ2-2; unclear D gene. The CDR3 has 14 amino acids. Trimming stripped 2 bases from V and 5 bases from J, with 9 bases between.

This clonotype is a singleton in its sample. The junction shows a germline mismatch at one end, possibly a read error. The J gene is TRBJ2-1, the V gene TRBV29-1; D uncertain. The CDR3 loop spans 12 amino acids. Germline CDR1 reads SQVTM; CDR2 reads ANQGSEA. For the CDR3, the DNA is TGCAGCGCTGAAAGTTTCTACAATGAGCAGTTCTTC. The encoded protein is CSAESFYNEQFF.

This clonotype appeared many times. The V and J genes are TRBV4-1 and TRBJ2-7; D is perhaps TRBD1 (5 bases). This CDR3 comprises 16 residues. Germline V gene lookup returns CDR1 MGHRA and CDR2 YSYEKL. The V gene lost 4 bases and the J gene lost 2 bases, with 18 bases spanning the gap. The CDR3 spells CASSPSPHSTAYEQYF. CDR3 DNA: TGCGCCAGCAGCCCTAGTCCGCACTCGACAGCCTACGAGCAGTACTTC.